The 16 T cell receptor beta chains given below trace back to one sample, sequenced in a study of Ad26.COV2.S vaccination and SARS-CoV-2 variants. Treatment indicated: over 15 received Ad26.COV2.S at low or high dose, single or two shots; roughly five received placebo; per-sample allocation not given. At day 63 after the first vaccine or placebo injection, samples were drawn. Produced via immunoSEQ multiplex PCR; TCRdb's table is partial and in-frame only. The sample has about 420,000 clones, approximately 90% seen once. Sample: peripheral blood, taken in a trial of Ad26.COV2.S vaccine versus placebo. All receptors come from a person aged 18-60 years who received the Ad26.COV2.S COVID-19 vaccine or a placebo.

This chain links TRBV9 with TRBJ1-2, with unresolved D. This CDR3 is built from 13 residues. Germline V gene sequence: CDR1 SGDLS, CDR2 YYNGEE. Trimming took 0 bases from V and 2 from J, leaving 5 bases between them. CDR3 sequence: CASSVGRNYGYTF. The CDR3 DNA is TGTGCCAGCAGCGTAGGTCGGAACTATGGCTACACCTTC.

The chain carries TRBV6-5 and TRBJ1-2; a weak D match, TRBD1 (5 bases). V dropped 2 bases and J dropped 0 bases, with 7 bases sitting between them. Looked up from germline, CDR1 is MNHEY and CDR2 is SVGAGI. The CDR3 is made up of 14 amino acids. CDR3: CASSYKGPNYGYTF. CDR3 DNA sequence: TGTGCCAGCAGTTACAAGGGACCTAACTATGGCTACACCTTC.

V usage is TRBV6-1 and J usage is TRBJ2-5; D ambiguous. The CDR3 length is 13 residues. V gave up 1 base and J gave up 9 bases, with 12 bases separating them. Germline-derived CDR1 and CDR2 are MNHNS and SASEGT. CDR3 coding DNA: TGTGCCAGCAGTGAAGAACATCTGCTGGCCCAGTACTTC. Its translation: CASSEEHLLAQYF.

The chain recombines TRBV2 with TRBJ2-1; D perhaps matches TRBD2 (5 bases). V was pared by 4 bases and J by 4 bases, with 17 bases between. CDR1 is SNHLY and CDR2 is FYNNEI in the germline V gene. CDR3 size: 16 residues. In DNA form, the CDR3 reads TGTGCCAGCAGTGGAGTACGGCGGAGGAGGTACAATGAGCAGTTCTTC. Translating gives CASSGVRRRRYNEQFF.

Comment on this clone: In the same sample, other DNA sequences code for this CDR3. The V call is TRBV18, the J call TRBJ2-7; D is possibly TRBD1 (6 bases). V lost 4 bases, J lost 7 bases, and 11 bases lay in between. The germline CDR1 and CDR2 sequences are KGHSH and LQKENI. This CDR3 has 12 amino acids. CDR3 DNA sequence: TGTGCCAGCTCACTTCAGGACAGAGAGCAGTACTTC. It codes for CASSLQDREQYF.

The genes are TRBV6-5 and TRBJ1-5; TRBD1 is a possible D gene (5 bases). This CDR3 spans 14 amino acids. Trimming pared 6 bases from V and 7 bases from J, leaving 16 bases between. Germline V gives CDR1 MNHEY, CDR2 SVGAGI. The CDR3 nucleotides read TGTGCCAGCAGCCCCGACAGCCGCACCCAGCCCCAGCATTTT. Protein sequence: CASSPDSRTQPQHF.

The rearrangement uses TRBV4-1 and TRBJ2-1; TRBD2 aligns across 12 bases. V gave up 4 bases and J gave up 6 bases; unmatched junction bases: 4. Germline V CDR1 and CDR2: MGHRA, YSYEKL. The CDR3 runs 15 residues. CDR3: CASSPSGGAGNEQFF. The CDR3 DNA is TGCGCCAGCAGCCCTAGCGGGGGGGCCGGCAATGAGCAGTTCTTC.

J is TRBJ2-7 and V is TRBV4-1; 9 bases match TRBD2. The CDR3 is 14 amino acids. V lost 2 bases to trimming and J lost 5 bases; unmatched junction nucleotides: 4. Germline V gene sequence: CDR1 MGHRA, CDR2 YSYEKL. The CDR3 is CASSQLAGINEQYF. In DNA, the CDR3 is TGCGCCAGCAGCCAACTAGCGGGGATAAACGAGCAGTACTTC.

V usage is TRBV29-1 and J usage is TRBJ2-2, with D possibly TRBD1 on 6 matching bases. CDR1 is SQVTM and CDR2 is ANQGSEA in the germline V gene. V lost 1 base and J lost 4, with 10 bases in between. CDR3 size: 14 residues. CDR3 in amino acids: CSVEGGGATGELFF. As DNA, the CDR3 is TGCAGCGTTGAAGGAGGGGGAGCCACCGGGGAGCTGTTTTTT.

This clone was recorded a few times. V gene TRBV11-2 combines with J gene TRBJ1-4; the D gene is possibly TRBD1 (6 bases). CDR1 is SGHAT and CDR2 is FQNNGV in the germline V gene. V shed 4 bases and J shed 0 bases, with 18 bases lying between them. The CDR3 loop spans 18 amino acids. In DNA, the CDR3 is TGTGCCAGCAGCTGGGCCCTTATCAAGGGGGCAACTAATGAAAAACTGTTTTTT. This encodes CASSWALIKGATNEKLFF.

V gene TRBV6-5 combines with J gene TRBJ2-4; D gene ambiguous. V was clipped by 5 bases and J by 1 base, with 6 bases between them. Germline CDR1 MNHEY, CDR2 SVGAGI. The CDR3 spans 13 residues. CDR3 bases: TGTGCCAGCAGTATCCCGGCCAAAAACATTCAGTACTTC. Translated, it gives CASSIPAKNIQYF.

The genes are TRBV30 and TRBJ2-7, with D possibly being TRBD1 (6 bases). This CDR3 spans 14 amino acids. Germline V gene data show CDR1 as GTSNPN and CDR2 as SVGIG (reference sequence). Trimming took off 2 bases at V and 3 bases at J, with 14 bases between the two ends. The CDR3 DNA reads as TGTGCCTGGAGTACGCAGGGGAATGACTACGAGCAGTACTTC. It yields the protein CAWSTQGNDYEQYF. Based on the CDR3 plus reference TRBV30 and TRBJ2-7, the full variable domain is SQTIHQWPATLVQPVGSPLSLECTVEGTSNPNLYWYRQAAGRGLQLLFYSVGIGQISSEVPQNLSASRPQDRQFILSSKKLLLSDSGFYLCAWSTQGNDYEQYFGPGTRLTVT.

The V and J genes are TRBV11-1 and TRBJ2-1, with D maybe TRBD1 (6 bases). Looked up from germline, CDR1 is SGHAT and CDR2 is FQDESV (reference sequence). V lost 1 base and J lost 9, with 10 bases in between. The CDR3 runs to 13 residues. CDR3 nucleotide sequence: TGTGCCAGCAGCTTAGACAGGGACGCTGAGCAGTTCTTC. Protein: CASSLDRDAEQFF.

Written as DNA, the CDR3 is TGCGCCAGCAGTCAATGGCCCCCGGAGACTGCGAACTATGGCTACACCTTC. Its protein product is CASSQWPPETANYGYTF. The rearrangement joins TRBV23-1 to TRBJ1-2; D is unresolved. TRBV23-1 is an open reading frame whose function is uncertain. The CDR3 consists of 17 residues. V dropped 1 base and J dropped 2 bases, with 17 bases sitting between them.

In the case of this clone: At one end, the junction sequence differs from germline, possibly due to a read error. J is TRBJ2-7 and V is TRBV7-9, with D possibly TRBD2 on 5 matching bases. This CDR3 region has 14 residues. Per germline, CDR1 SEHNR and CDR2 FQNEAQ (reference sequence). The CDR3 sequence: CASSLEAAGQRADF. The CDR3 DNA follows: TGTGCCAGCAGCTTAGAGGCCGCGGGCCAACGCGCCGACTTC.

CDR3 protein: CASSPGGGANTGELFF. The CDR3 nucleotides are TGTGCCAGCTCACCAGGAGGGGGCGCGAACACCGGGGAGCTGTTTTTT. V is TRBV18 and J is TRBJ2-2; D is possibly TRBD1 (7 bases). The CDR3 runs 16 residues. Trimming cost V 2 bases and J 0 bases, with 10 bases left between them. Germline V lookup: CDR1 KGHSH, CDR2 LQKENI.